This T cell receptor (beta chain) was found in a study of shared clonotypes between healthy human individuals. Only in-frame clones appear in the TCRdb table, and some are missing; sequencing was by immunoSEQ multiplex PCR. Of approximately 500,000 clones in the sample, 70% to 85% are singletons; the top ten hold approximately 12%. As for this clone: Its target is not known.

Trimming cost V 3 bases and J 2 bases; bases outside gene matches: 5. The CDR3 has 16 residues. CDR1 and CDR2 from the germline V gene are LNHDA and SQIVND (reference sequence). Study-wide results and limits: Collection of samples was limited to blood; tissue repertoires likely differ.

The rearrangement uses TRBV19 and TRBJ2-3, with TRBD2 matching over 10 bases. The TCR originated in a woman aged 40 to 55 in good health. Some clones in this sample may be carry-over from other donors' samples. The sequenced sample was PBMCs. CDR3 sequence (DNA): TGTGCCAGTAGTATTCTTAGCGGGGGGAACACAGATACGCAGTATTTT. Protein sequence: CASSILSGGNTDTQYF. The variable domain in full, completed from reference TRBV19 and TRBJ2-3, reads DGGITQSPKYLFRKEGQNVTLSCEQNLNHDAMYWYRQDPGQGLRLIYYSQIVNDFQKGDIAEGYSVSREKKESFPLTVTSAQKNPTAFYLCASSILSGGNTDTQYFGPGTRLTVL.